The 25 T cell receptor beta chains given below trace back to one sample, sequenced in a study of T cells after posttransplantation cyclophosphamide. The protocol was immunoSEQ multiplex PCR, while the TCRdb copy is restricted to in-frame clones and leaves out a portion. Recorded here are approximately 15,000 clones, with no singletons, and the ten leading clones hold 0.54%. Cyclophosphamide on days +3 and +4 followed busulfan-fludarabine conditioning and a marrow graft. The sequenced sample was PBMCs, obtained after allogeneic stem cell transplant with posttransplant cyclophosphamide. These receptors originate from a female patient younger than 45 who received an allogeneic stem cell transplant from a related donor, was CMV-positive, and had no GVHD. These T cells may partly come from the graft donor.

This clone was observed many times. The chain couples TRBV9 to TRBJ1-2, with D perhaps TRBD1 (6 bases). V lost 1 base and J 5 bases, leaving 12 bases between the germline ends. CDR3 length: 14 amino acids. Germline loops: CDR1 SGDLS, CDR2 YYNGEE. The chain's CDR3 is CASSVPLGGYGYTF. CDR3 in DNA: TGTGCCAGCAGCGTACCCCTAGGGGGATATGGCTACACCTTC.

This clone was picked up many times. The genes are TRBV7-9 and TRBJ2-2, with D maybe TRBD2 (6 bases). The germline V gene encodes CDR1 SEHNR and CDR2 FQNEAQ (reference sequence). This CDR3 comprises 15 residues. Between the trimmed V and J ends, which lost 2 bases and 5 bases, there was a span of 12 bases. CDR3 nucleotides: TGTGCCAGCAGCTTACTGACGGGAGATACCGGGGAGCTGTTTTTT. This translates into CASSLLTGDTGELFF. The full variable domain, with the rest looked up from reference TRBV7-9 and TRBJ2-2, is DTGVSQNPRHKITKRGQNVTFRCDPISEHNRLYWYRQTLGQGPEFLTYFQNEAQLEKSRLLSDRFSAERPKGSFSTLEIQRTEQGDSAMYLCASSLLTGDTGELFFGEGSRLTVL.

This chain links TRBV28 with TRBJ2-5; D is perhaps TRBD2 (6 bases). With the DNA end fitting TRBJ2-7 better, the J assignment may be wrong. The germline V gene encodes CDR1 MDHEN and CDR2 SYDVKM. CDR3 length: 15 residues. The CDR3 nucleotides read TGTGCCAGCAACTCAGGAGGGACGGGAGCCTACGAGCAGTACTTC. Translated, it gives CASNSGGTGAYEQYF.

This clone was observed at least ten times. The chain combines TRBV29-1 with TRBJ2-3; 9 nucleotides agree with TRBD2. With V trimmed by 6 bases and J by 2 bases, 6 bases remained unmatched. The CDR3 spans 14 residues. Germline CDR1 and CDR2: SQVTM and ANQGSEA. CDR3 protein: CSVIPGLATDTQYF. The CDR3 coding sequence is TGCAGCGTGATTCCGGGACTAGCCACAGATACGCAGTATTTT.

In its sample, this clone was seen many times. The chain uses TRBV18 and TRBJ1-2; no clear D. The CDR3 length is 13 residues. Germline CDR1 and CDR2: KGHSH and LQKENI. Trimming stripped 3 bases from V and 4 bases from J, with 9 bases between. The DNA for the CDR3 is TGTGCCAGCTCACCGCCCAGTCTCTATGGCTACACCTTC. Translated: CASSPPSLYGYTF. Looking up the rest from reference TRBV18 and TRBJ1-2 gives the full variable domain: NAGVMQNPRHLVRRRGQEARLRCSPMKGHSHVYWYRQLPEEGLKFMVYLQKENIIDESGMPKERFSAEFPKEGPSILRIQQVVRGDSAAYFCASSPPSLYGYTFGSGTRLTVV.

This clone was counted many times. The chain uses TRBV30 and TRBJ2-5; the D is unclear. Germline V gene data show CDR1 as GTSNPN and CDR2 as SVGIG (reference sequence). Trimming pared 4 bases from V and 5 bases from J, leaving 8 bases between. This CDR3 is built from 11 residues. The CDR3 bases are TGTGCCTGGATGCGGAGCGAGACCCAGTACTTC. This sequence encodes CAWMRSETQYF.

This clone was counted ten times or more. V usage is TRBV5-1 and J usage is TRBJ2-7, with D unclear. The germline V and J ends were trimmed by 4 bases and 1 base, with 9 bases remaining between them. The CDR3 consists of 13 residues. The germline CDR1 and CDR2 sequences are SGHRS and YFSETQ. For the CDR3, the DNA is TGCGCCAGCAGCAATGAGCGATCCTACGAGCAGTACTTC. Translation gives CASSNERSYEQYF.

Ten or more counts support this clone. The CDR3 nucleotides read TGTGCCAGCAGCCACCTAGCCCGACTAGCGTCCAATGAGCAGTTCTTC. It specifies CASSHLARLASNEQFF. This chain connects TRBV14 to TRBJ2-1; 8 bases align to TRBD2. The V gene end was trimmed by 3 bases and the J gene end by 6 bases; junction bases not matched to a gene: 10. Per germline, CDR1 SGHDN and CDR2 FVKESK. This CDR3 has 16 residues.

Ten or more counts support this clone. The chain uses TRBV7-6 and TRBJ2-3; D might be TRBD1 (6 bases). Per the germline V gene, CDR1 is SGHVS and CDR2 is FNYEAQ. V gave up 8 bases and J gave up 0 bases, with 12 bases separating them. This CDR3 is 14 amino acids long. CDR3 residues: CASDATGSTDTQYF. CDR3 DNA: TGTGCCAGCGACGCAACAGGGAGCACAGATACGCAGTATTTT.

This clone was seen repeatedly, ten times or more. The chain links TRBV27 to TRBJ2-7; no firm D call. From germline, CDR1 is MNHEY and CDR2 SMNVEV (reference sequence). The CDR3 length is 14 residues. V was clipped by 3 bases and J by 4 bases, with 13 bases between them. CDR3 DNA: TGTGCCAGCAGTTTTACCCCAGGCCCTTACGAGCAGTACTTC. Residues: CASSFTPGPYEQYF.

The table lists this clone with a few counts. With only one base between it and a far larger clone, this is likely a read error. At the DNA level, this CDR3 is encoded by other sequences in the same sample as well. J is TRBJ2-5 and V is TRBV15; the match to TRBD1 covers 7 bases. Germline V lookup: CDR1 LNHNV, CDR2 YYDKDF (reference sequence). Trimming took 0 bases from V and 5 from J; bases not matched to a gene: 6. CDR3 length equals 15 residues. CDR3 loop: CATSRETGSKETQYF. CDR3 DNA sequence: TGTGCCACCAGCAGAGAGACAGGGTCTAAGGAGACCCAGTACTTC.

This clone appeared a few times. The chain recombines TRBV6-6 with TRBJ2-3; tentatively, D is TRBD2 (5 bases). The germline V and J ends were trimmed by 4 bases and 2 bases, with 16 bases remaining between them. This CDR3 is 16 amino acids long. Germline V CDR1 and CDR2: MNHNY, SVGAGI (reference sequence). Here the CDR3 reads CASSSPPSRSTDTQYF. The CDR3 nucleotides read TGTGCCAGCAGTTCCCCGCCTAGCCGTTCCACAGATACGCAGTATTTT.

This clone was recorded at least ten times. The V call is TRBV19, the J call TRBJ2-3, with 7 bases fitting TRBD1. Germline V lookup: CDR1 LNHDA, CDR2 SQIVND (reference sequence). After removal of 6 bases from V and 1 base from J, the junction contained 7 bases not matched to a gene. This CDR3 contains 15 residues. Here the CDR3 reads CASRPDRDGTDTQYF. CDR3 nucleotide sequence: TGTGCCAGTAGGCCCGACAGGGACGGCACAGATACGCAGTATTTT.

This clone was seen at least ten times. The CDR3: CASSRGLAGGRDWQYF. CDR3 bases: TGCGCCAGCAGCCGGGGACTAGCGGGAGGGAGAGACTGGCAGTACTTC. The gene calls are TRBV4-1 and TRBJ2-7; 16 nucleotides align to TRBD2. The CDR3 is 16 residues long. Germline assignment: CDR1 MGHRA and CDR2 YSYEKL. J lost 9 bases, V lost 4 bases, and 9 bases had no gene match.

This clone occurred many times. CDR3 in amino acids: CAWVPGQGIGYTF. As DNA, the CDR3 is TGTGCCTGGGTCCCGGGACAGGGAATAGGCTACACCTTC. V and J are TRBV30 and TRBJ1-2; TRBD1 agrees at 9 bases. CDR1 and CDR2 from the germline V gene are GTSNPN and SVGIG (reference sequence). The V gene end was trimmed by 5 bases and the J gene end by 8 bases; junction bases not matched to a gene: 9. CDR3 size: 13 residues.

Many counts were recorded for this clone. The chain recombines TRBV7-6 with TRBJ2-7; 7 positions agree with TRBD1. Per the germline V gene, CDR1 is SGHVS and CDR2 is FNYEAQ. V lost 5 bases and J lost 6; bases outside the gene matches: 10. The CDR3 sequence is 14 residues long. The CDR3 nucleotides are TGTGCCAGCAGCCCAGCGACAGGGCCTCTCGAGCAGTACTTC. This codes for CASSPATGPLEQYF. Complete variable domain (other parts from reference TRBV7-6 and TRBJ2-7): GAGVSQSPRYKVTKRGQDVALRCDPISGHVSLYWYRQALGQGPEFLTYFNYEAQQDKSGLPNDRFSAERPEGSISTLTIQRTEQRDSAMYRCASSPATGPLEQYFGPGTRLTVT.

In this sample, this clone turned up many times. The chain combines TRBV12-1 with TRBJ2-4; the D call of TRBD1 is as the table states it, not checked on the DNA. TRBV12-1 has pseudogene status. The CDR3 extends over 16 amino acids. CDR3 coding DNA: TGTGCCAGCAGCTTCGAACAGGGAGAGGCCAAAAACATTCAGTACTTC. It yields the protein CASSFEQGEAKNIQYF.

This clone was seen ten or more times. The CDR3 spells CASSVAGQGIYNEQFF. In DNA form, the CDR3 reads TGTGCCAGCAGCGTTGCGGGACAGGGCATCTACAATGAGCAGTTCTTC. The chain couples TRBV9 to TRBJ2-1, with 9 bases that match TRBD1. This CDR3 is built from 16 residues. V lost 2 bases, J lost 3 bases, and 6 bases stayed unmatched. CDR1 and CDR2 (germline): SGDLS, YYNGEE. Variable domain in full (rest from reference TRBV9 and TRBJ2-1): DSGVTQTPKHLITATGQRVTLRCSPRSGDLSVYWYQQSLDQGLQFLIQYYNGEERAKGNILERFSAQQFPDLHSELNLSSLELGDSALYFCASSVAGQGIYNEQFFGPGTRLTVL.

This clone was recorded many times. The chain joins TRBV25-1 to TRBJ2-1; 10 bases fit TRBD2. Looked up from germline, CDR1 is MGHDK and CDR2 is SYGVNS. V was pared by 2 bases and J by 2 bases, with 6 bases of the junction left unmatched. The CDR3 contains 17 residues. The CDR3 protein is CASSEGSSGGPYNEQFF. The CDR3 nucleotides read TGTGCCAGCAGTGAAGGCTCTAGCGGGGGTCCCTACAATGAGCAGTTCTTC.

At least ten counts were recorded for this clone. The chain employs TRBV5-4 and TRBJ2-7; 7 nucleotides match TRBD1. Germline CDR1 is SGHNT and CDR2 is YYREEE (reference sequence). Trimming cost V 3 bases and J 6 bases; bases outside gene matches: 6. The CDR3 sequence is 13 residues long. The CDR3 spells CASSWHYRGEQYF. The CDR3 bases are TGTGCCAGCAGCTGGCACTACAGGGGCGAGCAGTACTTC.

This clone was seen at least ten times. This sequence joins TRBV30 and TRBJ2-3, with 8 nucleotides matching TRBD1. Germline assignment: CDR1 GTSNPN and CDR2 SVGIG (reference sequence). This CDR3 spans 14 amino acids. V shed 0 bases, J shed 5 bases, and the junction held 4 bases outside the gene matches. The CDR3: CAWSVQGVEDTQYF. The CDR3 DNA sequence: TGTGCCTGGAGTGTACAGGGGGTTGAAGATACGCAGTATTTT.

This clone was detected ten times or more. This sequence joins TRBV11-2 and TRBJ2-7, with TRBD2 matching 12 bases. CDR1 is SGHAT and CDR2 is FQNNGV in the germline V gene. The CDR3 consists of 16 residues. Trimming removed 5 bases from V and 3 bases from J; junction bases left unmatched: 8. The CDR3 loop is CASSRWGLAGFYEQYF. CDR3 nucleotides: TGTGCCAGCAGCCGTTGGGGACTAGCGGGCTTCTACGAGCAGTACTTC.

The chain uses TRBV7-9 and TRBJ2-5, with 8 bases matching TRBD2. The J call may be incorrect, as the DNA end agrees better with TRBJ2-7. In germline, CDR1 is SEHNR, CDR2 FQNEAQ (reference sequence). This CDR3 contains 13 residues. CDR3 coding DNA: TGTGCCAGCAGCTCGGGAGGGCCGGGCGAGCAGTACTTC. Protein sequence: CASSSGGPGEQYF.

This clone came up many times. This chain joins TRBV27 and TRBJ2-3; TRBD2 aligns across 13 bases. The V segment lost 6 bases and the J segment 5 bases; nucleotides outside the gene matches: 8. The CDR3 runs 16 residues. The V gene's germline CDR1 is MNHEY and CDR2 SMNVEV (reference sequence). Here the CDR3 DNA reads TGTGCCAGCAGCTCCACTAGCGGGAGGGCCATAGATACGCAGTATTTT. Protein sequence: CASSSTSGRAIDTQYF.

This clone was picked up many times. J is TRBJ2-5 and V is TRBV7-2, with a possible D match to TRBD2 (6 bases). Germline CDR1 and CDR2: SGHTA and FQGNSA. The V gene lost 2 bases and the J gene lost 4 bases, with 11 bases spanning the gap. This CDR3 comprises 14 residues. In DNA, the CDR3 is TGTGCCAGCAGCTTAATGGGGACTCGAGAGACCCAGTACTTC. It is translated as CASSLMGTRETQYF.